These T cell receptor beta chains were read from a single sample in a study of blood T cells in healthy people across ages. TCRdb reprocessed the 5' RACE reads with MiXCR, giving one entry per CDR3 protein. The sample includes more than 650,000 distinct CDR3 sequences, about 20% of them seen just once. Sequenced: blood. The source of these receptors is a man aged 65 to 79 in good health. CDR3s include the opening cysteine and the closing phenylalanine or tryptophan. The order of the fields is J gene, CDR3 length, D gene, clone size, V gene, CDR3 protein, CDR3 DNA. A D gene is named only where the DNA matches it firmly. Size values are once, few and many counts, or a class for expanded clones, and some rows have none.

j_call: TRBJ1-2
cdr3_length: 13
d_call: NA
clone_size: NA
v_call: TRBV6-5
cdr3_aa: CASRPRANYGYTF
cdr3_nt: TGTGCCAGCAGACCCAGAGCTAACTATGGCTACACCTTC

j_call: TRBJ1-5
cdr3_length: 14
d_call: NA
clone_size: NA
v_call: TRBV2
cdr3_aa: CASRPGVSNQPQHF
cdr3_nt: TGTGCCAGCAGGCCGGGTGTAAGCAATCAGCCCCAGCATTTT

j_call: TRBJ2-1
cdr3_length: 14
d_call: NA
clone_size: few
v_call: TRBV7-8
cdr3_aa: CASSLVDADNEQFF
cdr3_nt: TGTGCCAGCAGCTTAGTGGACGCCGACAATGAGCAGTTCTTC

j_call: TRBJ2-1
cdr3_length: 15
d_call: NA
clone_size: NA
v_call: TRBV13
cdr3_aa: CASSARGTDYNEQFF
cdr3_nt: TGTGCCAGCAGCGCCCGGGGGACGGACTACAATGAGCAGTTCTTC

j_call: TRBJ1-1
cdr3_length: 14
d_call: NA
clone_size: NA
v_call: TRBV27
cdr3_aa: CASSSRPGDTEAFF
cdr3_nt: TGTGCCAGCAGTTCCCGCCCGGGGGACACTGAAGCTTTCTTT

j_call: TRBJ1-2
cdr3_length: 15
d_call: NA
clone_size: few
v_call: TRBV7-6
cdr3_aa: CASTLDPGATYGYTF
cdr3_nt: TGTGCCAGCACTCTCGACCCGGGGGCTACTTATGGCTACACCTTC

j_call: TRBJ2-6
cdr3_length: 16
d_call: NA
clone_size: NA
v_call: TRBV7-9
cdr3_aa: CASSLAGVSGANVLTF
cdr3_nt: TGTGCCAGCAGCTTAGCTGGGGTCTCTGGGGCCAACGTCCTGACTTTC

j_call: TRBJ2-7
cdr3_length: 14
d_call: NA
clone_size: NA
v_call: TRBV6-2/TRBV6-3
cdr3_aa: CASSYHQGYYEQYF
cdr3_nt: TGTGCCAGCAGTTACCACCAGGGATACTACGAGCAGTACTTC

j_call: TRBJ2-1
cdr3_length: 16
d_call: TRBD2
clone_size: NA
v_call: TRBV28
cdr3_aa: CASRPPLAGSINEQFF
cdr3_nt: TGTGCCAGCAGGCCACCACTAGCGGGGTCTATTAATGAGCAGTTCTTC

j_call: TRBJ1-5
cdr3_length: 17
d_call: NA
clone_size: NA
v_call: TRBV12-5
cdr3_aa: CASGLVGSRNSNQPQHF
cdr3_nt: TGTGCTAGTGGTTTGGTAGGGTCCCGTAATAGCAATCAGCCCCAGCATTTT

j_call: TRBJ1-3
cdr3_length: 14
d_call: NA
clone_size: NA
v_call: TRBV12-3/TRBV12-4
cdr3_aa: CASRRGETGNTIYF
cdr3_nt: TGTGCCAGCAGGAGGGGGGAGACTGGAAACACCATATATTTT

j_call: TRBJ1-5
cdr3_length: 17
d_call: NA
clone_size: NA
v_call: TRBV6-2/TRBV6-3
cdr3_aa: CASSYPSALHSNQPQHF
cdr3_nt: TGTGCCAGCAGTTACCCGAGCGCGTTACATAGCAATCAGCCCCAGCATTTT

j_call: TRBJ2-1
cdr3_length: 15
d_call: TRBD2
clone_size: NA
v_call: TRBV5-4
cdr3_aa: CASSHAGASYNEQFF
cdr3_nt: TGTGCCAGCAGCCATGCGGGAGCCTCCTACAATGAGCAGTTCTTC

j_call: TRBJ1-1
cdr3_length: 15
d_call: NA
clone_size: NA
v_call: TRBV27
cdr3_aa: CASTEQGGVNTEAFF
cdr3_nt: TGTGCCAGCACCGAACAGGGAGGGGTGAACACTGAAGCTTTCTTT

j_call: TRBJ2-7
cdr3_length: 16
d_call: TRBD2
clone_size: NA
v_call: TRBV7-9
cdr3_aa: CASSSGLAGVYYEQYF
cdr3_nt: TGTGCCAGCAGCTCGGGACTAGCGGGGGTCTACTACGAGCAGTACTTC

j_call: TRBJ1-2
cdr3_length: 15
d_call: NA
clone_size: NA
v_call: TRBV5-1
cdr3_aa: CASSLGAGDAYGYTF
cdr3_nt: TGCGCCAGCAGCTTGGGGGCGGGGGACGCCTATGGCTACACCTTC

j_call: TRBJ2-7
cdr3_length: 14
d_call: TRBD1
clone_size: NA
v_call: TRBV28
cdr3_aa: CASSRGQLLYEQYF
cdr3_nt: TGTGCCAGCAGCCGGGGACAGCTCCTCTACGAGCAGTACTTC

j_call: TRBJ2-2
cdr3_length: 14
d_call: NA
clone_size: NA
v_call: TRBV7-9
cdr3_aa: CASSLGVVTGELFF
cdr3_nt: TGTGCCAGCAGCTTGGGTGTAGTGACCGGGGAGCTGTTTTTT

j_call: TRBJ2-5
cdr3_length: 13
d_call: NA
clone_size: few
v_call: TRBV10-3
cdr3_aa: CAIRGSSQETQYF
cdr3_nt: TGTGCCATCAGGGGGTCTTCCCAAGAGACCCAGTACTTC

j_call: TRBJ2-1
cdr3_length: 16
d_call: TRBD2
clone_size: NA
v_call: TRBV4-3
cdr3_aa: CASSQEGLAGFWEQFF
cdr3_nt: TGCGCCAGCAGCCAAGAAGGGCTAGCGGGATTTTGGGAGCAGTTCTTC

j_call: TRBJ2-1
cdr3_length: 14
d_call: TRBD2
clone_size: NA
v_call: TRBV20-1
cdr3_aa: CSARLAGVRSEQFF
cdr3_nt: TGCAGTGCTAGACTAGCGGGAGTTAGGAGTGAGCAGTTCTTC

j_call: TRBJ2-3
cdr3_length: 18
d_call: TRBD2
clone_size: few
v_call: TRBV6-2/TRBV6-3
cdr3_aa: CASSWTSGGLPRTDTQYF
cdr3_nt: TGTGCCAGCAGCTGGACTAGCGGGGGCCTACCTCGCACAGATACGCAGTATTTT

j_call: TRBJ1-5
cdr3_length: 13
d_call: NA
clone_size: NA
v_call: TRBV28
cdr3_aa: CASRLQGNQPQHF
cdr3_nt: TGTGCCAGCAGATTGCAGGGGAATCAGCCCCAGCATTTT

j_call: TRBJ2-5
cdr3_length: 14
d_call: TRBD1
clone_size: NA
v_call: TRBV20-1
cdr3_aa: CSAYQGALLYEQCF
cdr3_nt: TGCAGTGCTTATCAGGGGGCTCTACTCTACGAGCAGTGCTTC

j_call: TRBJ2-5
cdr3_length: 14
d_call: TRBD1
clone_size: few
v_call: TRBV18
cdr3_aa: CASSPGQGKETQYF
cdr3_nt: TGTGCCAGCTCACCGGGACAGGGAAAAGAGACCCAGTACTTC

j_call: TRBJ2-1
cdr3_length: 15
d_call: TRBD2
clone_size: NA
v_call: TRBV3-1
cdr3_aa: CASSQDLVLAGGQFF
cdr3_nt: TGTGCCAGCAGCCAAGATCTGGTACTAGCGGGGGGGCAGTTCTTC

j_call: TRBJ2-3
cdr3_length: 16
d_call: NA
clone_size: NA
v_call: TRBV5-1
cdr3_aa: CASSFRPGSRTDTQYF
cdr3_nt: TGCGCCAGCAGCTTCCGTCCGGGATCCCGCACAGATACGCAGTATTTT

j_call: TRBJ1-3
cdr3_length: 14
d_call: NA
clone_size: NA
v_call: TRBV29-1
cdr3_aa: CSALRGGPGNTIYF
cdr3_nt: TGCAGCGCCTTGCGCGGGGGGCCTGGAAACACCATATATTTT

j_call: TRBJ2-1
cdr3_length: 17
d_call: NA
clone_size: few
v_call: TRBV20-1
cdr3_aa: CSARIGGGGRPPNEQFF
cdr3_nt: TGCAGTGCTAGAATTGGTGGGGGCGGGAGACCCCCCAATGAGCAGTTCTTC

j_call: TRBJ2-1
cdr3_length: 18
d_call: TRBD2
clone_size: NA
v_call: TRBV7-9
cdr3_aa: CASSPLAGGIPGGNEQFF
cdr3_nt: TGTGCCAGCAGCCCACTAGCGGGAGGGATACCTGGTGGCAATGAGCAGTTCTTC

j_call: TRBJ2-3
cdr3_length: 15
d_call: NA
clone_size: NA
v_call: TRBV7-2
cdr3_aa: CASSLASRRGDTQYF
cdr3_nt: TGTGCCAGCAGCTTAGCATCCAGGAGGGGAGATACGCAGTATTTT

j_call: TRBJ2-3
cdr3_length: 18
d_call: TRBD2
clone_size: few
v_call: TRBV20-1
cdr3_aa: CSAPGGLAGGAGLNTQYF
cdr3_nt: TGCAGTGCCCCTGGGGGACTAGCGGGGGGCGCGGGGTTAAATACGCAGTATTTT

j_call: TRBJ1-1
cdr3_length: 13
d_call: NA
clone_size: NA
v_call: TRBV5-1
cdr3_aa: CASRTTVNTEAFF
cdr3_nt: TGCGCCAGCAGAACGACAGTGAACACTGAAGCTTTCTTT

j_call: TRBJ2-4
cdr3_length: 17
d_call: NA
clone_size: NA
v_call: TRBV6-5
cdr3_aa: CASSKYQTMGAKNIQYF
cdr3_nt: TGTGCCAGCAGTAAATACCAGACAATGGGAGCCAAAAACATTCAGTACTTC

j_call: TRBJ2-7
cdr3_length: 16
d_call: NA
clone_size: NA
v_call: TRBV12-3/TRBV12-4
cdr3_aa: CASSSQRGTAWYEQYF
cdr3_nt: TGTGCCAGCAGTTCCCAGCGCGGGACAGCCTGGTACGAGCAGTACTTC

j_call: TRBJ2-2
cdr3_length: 17
d_call: NA
clone_size: NA
v_call: TRBV7-2
cdr3_aa: CASSLASGTVATGELFF
cdr3_nt: TGTGCCAGCAGCTTAGCGTCAGGGACCGTTGCAACCGGGGAGCTGTTTTTT

j_call: TRBJ2-5
cdr3_length: 14
d_call: TRBD2
clone_size: NA
v_call: TRBV20-1
cdr3_aa: CSARMGRGGETQYF
cdr3_nt: TGCAGTGCTAGGATGGGGAGGGGTGGAGAGACCCAGTACTTC

j_call: TRBJ2-3
cdr3_length: 16
d_call: NA
clone_size: few
v_call: TRBV9
cdr3_aa: CASSVGVGAGADTQYF
cdr3_nt: TGTGCCAGCAGCGTAGGAGTGGGAGCTGGAGCAGATACGCAGTATTTT

j_call: TRBJ2-3
cdr3_length: 16
d_call: NA
clone_size: NA
v_call: TRBV9
cdr3_aa: CASSVEWGSITDTQYF
cdr3_nt: TGTGCCAGCAGCGTAGAATGGGGGAGTATTACAGATACGCAGTATTTT

j_call: TRBJ2-1
cdr3_length: 17
d_call: NA
clone_size: NA
v_call: TRBV7-6
cdr3_aa: CASSLDPSYSSYNEQFF
cdr3_nt: TGTGCCAGCAGCTTAGATCCTAGTTATAGCTCCTACAATGAGCAGTTCTTC

j_call: TRBJ2-5
cdr3_length: 14
d_call: NA
clone_size: few
v_call: TRBV5-1
cdr3_aa: CASSLISGQETQYF
cdr3_nt: TGCGCCAGCAGCTTGATCTCAGGCCAAGAGACCCAGTACTTC

j_call: TRBJ1-2
cdr3_length: 12
d_call: NA
clone_size: NA
v_call: TRBV2
cdr3_aa: CASRMGPYGYTF
cdr3_nt: TGTGCCAGCAGGATGGGTCCCTATGGCTACACCTTC

j_call: TRBJ2-7
cdr3_length: 17
d_call: NA
clone_size: NA
v_call: TRBV7-6
cdr3_aa: CASSLEGSREISYEQYF
cdr3_nt: TGTGCCAGCAGCTTAGAAGGCTCCCGGGAGATCTCCTACGAGCAGTACTTC